These 17 T cell receptor beta chains were sequenced from one sample in a study of blood T cell repertoires in COVID-19. Only in-frame clones appear in the TCRdb table, and some are missing; sequencing was by immunoSEQ multiplex PCR. Among about 38,000 clones listed, over 80% were seen once. The source material was peripheral blood. These receptor sequences come from a man in his fifties or sixties with active or convalescent COVID-19.

The chain couples TRBV28 to TRBJ2-7, with a weak D call TRBD1 (6 bases). The germline V gene encodes CDR1 MDHEN and CDR2 SYDVKM. Trimming took 8 bases from V and 4 from J, leaving 6 bases between them. The CDR3 has 10 residues. DNA of the CDR3: TGTGCCAGCGGGACATACGAGCAGTACTTC. Residues: CASGTYEQYF.

V usage is TRBV3-1 (or the pseudogene TRBV3-2) and J usage is TRBJ1-4, with D hard to call. This CDR3 has 13 residues. V was cut by 5 bases and J by 4 bases, with 8 bases left in between. Per germline, CDR1 LGHDT and CDR2 YNNKEL (reference sequence). The CDR3 nucleotides are TGTGCCAGCAGCTCTCGGGTTAATGAAAAACTGTTTTTT. Translating gives CASSSRVNEKLFF.

The chain couples TRBV19 to TRBJ2-7, with 8 bases aligning to TRBD2. Germline CDR1 and CDR2: LNHDA and SQIVND (reference sequence). The CDR3 runs to 16 residues. The J segment lost 3 bases and the V segment lost 4 bases, leaving 11 bases of the junction unmatched. The CDR3 reads CASSTSGTSGDYEQYF. DNA of the CDR3: TGTGCCAGTAGTACCAGCGGGACTAGTGGAGACTACGAGCAGTACTTC.

The rearrangement links TRBV6-5 to TRBJ1-6, with 9 bases identical to TRBD1. Looked up from germline, CDR1 is MNHEY and CDR2 is SVGAGI. V lost 5 bases and J lost 12; bases outside the gene matches: 5. The CDR3 spans 13 residues. The CDR3: CASSNNRGQPLHF. CDR3 sequence (DNA): TGTGCCAGCAGTAACAACAGGGGGCAACCCCTCCACTTT.

The count of this clone is one. This chain connects TRBV11-2 to TRBJ2-7, with TRBD2 matching 7 bases. Per the germline V gene, CDR1 is SGHAT and CDR2 is FQNNGV. Trimming took 5 bases from V and 3 from J; bases not matched to a gene: 10. The CDR3 has 15 amino acids. The DNA for the CDR3 is TGTGCCAGCAGCCCGGGAGGACTCAGGGACTACGAGCAGTACGTC. Encoded protein: CASSPGGLRDYEQYV.

The chain is built from TRBV6-5 and TRBJ1-3, with D unclear. The CDR3 consists of 13 residues. Germline CDR1 reads MNHEY; CDR2 reads SVGAGI. V dropped 6 bases and J dropped 6 bases, with 12 bases sitting between them. CDR3 bases: TGTGCCAGCAGCCCCCTCCGGGAAAACACCATATATTTT. Translation: CASSPLRENTIYF.

V gene TRBV10-2 combines with J gene TRBJ1-5; TRBD1 matches at 8 bases. There are 14 residues in the CDR3. CDR1 and CDR2 from the germline V gene are WSHSY and SAAADI. J was trimmed by 2 bases and V by 7 bases; bases with no gene match: 4. This chain's CDR3 is CASTMTGGNQPQHF. DNA for the CDR3: TGCGCCAGCACTATGACAGGGGGCAATCAGCCCCAGCATTTT.

The chain couples TRBV19 to TRBJ2-1, with D perhaps matching TRBD1 (8 bases). Trimming pared 6 bases from V and 8 bases from J, leaving 23 bases between. The CDR3 runs to 16 residues. Germline lookup yields CDR1 LNHDA and CDR2 SQIVND (reference sequence). The CDR3 protein is CASRSRGQGGVDEQFF. The CDR3 bases are TGTGCCAGTAGATCTCGAGGACAGGGAGGGGTAGATGAGCAGTTCTTC.

Only one count was recorded for this clone. V and J are TRBV7-8 and TRBJ1-4; D is perhaps TRBD1 (5 bases). The CDR3 is made up of 17 amino acids. Trimming stripped 4 bases from V and 0 bases from J, with 15 bases between. Germline lookup yields CDR1 SGHVS and CDR2 FQNEAQ. CDR3: CASSWGTGGATNEKLFF. The CDR3 bases are TGTGCCAGCAGCTGGGGGACCGGCGGGGCAACTAATGAAAAACTGTTTTTT.

The rearrangement uses TRBV27 and TRBJ2-7; weak D call: TRBD1 (6 bases). The CDR3 has 15 residues. Germline assignment: CDR1 MNHEY and CDR2 SMNVEV (reference sequence). V dropped 0 bases and J dropped 3 bases, with 12 bases sitting between them. CDR3 sequence: CASSLSGQGNYEQYF. The CDR3, as DNA: TGTGCCAGCAGTTTATCGGGCCAGGGGAACTACGAGCAGTACTTC.

V gene TRBV27 combines with J gene TRBJ2-7; 8 bases align to TRBD2. Germline V CDR1 and CDR2: MNHEY, SMNVEV (reference sequence). CDR3 length: 15 amino acids. Trimming at V came to 6 bases and at J to 0 bases, leaving 7 bases not matched to a gene. CDR3 nucleotide sequence: TGTGCCAGCAGGGAAACTAGCGGTAGCTCCTACGAGCAGTACTTC. Amino acids: CASRETSGSSYEQYF.

This sequence joins TRBV30 and TRBJ1-4; no definite D call. V lost 4 bases to trimming and J lost 6 bases, with 12 bases between them. The CDR3 runs to 13 residues. CDR1 is GTSNPN, CDR2 SVGIG, per germline (reference sequence). CDR3 nucleotides: TGTGCCTGGACGACACCTTGGGATGAAAAACTGTTTTTT. As protein: CAWTTPWDEKLFF.

The chain carries TRBV5-6 and TRBJ1-5; no reliable D call. CDR1 is SGHDT and CDR2 is YYEEEE in the germline V gene. This CDR3 is built from 14 residues. The germline V and J ends were trimmed by 0 bases and 4 bases, with 8 bases remaining between them. The CDR3 protein is CASSLGSWNQPQHF. CDR3 nucleotides: TGTGCCAGCAGCTTGGGTAGTTGGAATCAGCCCCAGCATTTT.

As DNA, the CDR3 is TGTGCCAGCAGCGTAGTAGGGGTCGGCACTGAAGCTTTCTTT. As protein: CASSVVGVGTEAFF. The chain is built from TRBV9 and TRBJ1-1; TRBD1 might be the D (5 bases). Per the germline V gene, CDR1 is SGDLS and CDR2 is YYNGEE. There are 14 residues in the CDR3. V was pared by 0 bases and J by 4 bases, with 10 bases between.

The chain has TRBV9 and TRBJ2-5; 8 nucleotides line up with TRBD1. The V gene's germline CDR1 is SGDLS and CDR2 YYNGEE. J was trimmed by 2 bases and V by 2 bases; bases with no gene match: 2. The CDR3 consists of 14 residues. CDR3 DNA sequence: TGTGCCAGCAGCGTGAGGGACAGGCAAGAGACCCAGTACTTC. Translated, it gives CASSVRDRQETQYF.

V gene TRBV28 combines with J gene TRBJ2-5, with TRBD2 as a possible D gene (5 bases). Germline values: CDR1 MDHEN, CDR2 SYDVKM. This CDR3 comprises 13 residues. V was clipped by 5 bases and J by 5 bases, with 12 bases between them. The CDR3 DNA reads as TGTGCCAGCAGTCCCGACGGAGGCGAGACCCAGTACTTC. It encodes CASSPDGGETQYF.

The CDR3 DNA follows: TGCGCCAGCAGCTTGGTGACTAGCGGGAGTGATACGCAGTATTTT. This sequence encodes CASSLVTSGSDTQYF. The chain uses TRBV5-1 and TRBJ2-3; TRBD2 matches 12 bases. Trimming at V came to 0 bases and at J to 6 bases, leaving 2 bases not matched to a gene. The V gene's germline CDR1 is SGHRS and CDR2 YFSETQ. This CDR3 spans 15 amino acids.